Following are 29 T cell receptor beta chains from one sample sequenced in a study of blood T cells in healthy people across ages. Through a sample-barcoded 5' primer and a J-beta primer mix, a second PCR was run for 7 to 11 cycles. Via MiXCR, TCRdb re-called the 5' RACE reads, giving one row per CDR3 protein. The table lists about a million distinct CDR3 sequences, around 49% of them singletons. The specimen was blood. The receptor source for this set is a man aged 25-45 years in good health.

The sample holds a few counts of this clonotype. V gene TRBV7-2 combines with J gene TRBJ2-5; D is unclear. The DNA end favors TRBJ2-7, so the J call may be wrong. The CDR3 totals 14 residues. CDR1 SGHTA and CDR2 FQGNSA come from the germline V gene. The CDR3 reads CASRKDGSSYEQYF. CDR3 coding DNA: TGTGCCAGCAGGAAGGACGGTAGCTCCTACGAGCAGTACTTC.

This sequence joins TRBV6-6 and TRBJ2-1; D not certain. This CDR3 comprises 14 residues. Germline assignment: CDR1 MNHNY and CDR2 SVGAGI (reference sequence). V lost 6 bases to trimming and J lost 0 bases, with 9 bases between them. The chain's CDR3 is CASRGASSYNEQFF. The CDR3 DNA reads TGTGCCAGCAGAGGAGCGAGCTCCTACAATGAGCAGTTCTTC.

This sequence joins TRBV6-2 or TRBV6-3 and TRBJ2-7, with 9 bases aligning to TRBD1. Germline V gene sequence: CDR1 MNHEY, CDR2 SVGEGT. The CDR3 is 16 amino acids. V dropped 8 bases and J dropped 3; count of bases not matched to a gene: 14. The CDR3 sequence: CASFRASGTGFYEQYF. The CDR3 DNA sequence: TGTGCCAGCTTCCGAGCTTCCGGGACAGGGTTCTACGAGCAGTACTTC.

Only one count was recorded for this clonotype. The rearrangement uses TRBV5-1 and TRBJ2-7; tentatively, D is TRBD1 or TRBD2 (5 bases each). The CDR3 totals 15 residues. The V end was cut by 0 bases, the J end by 5 bases, with 15 bases between. Germline assignment: CDR1 SGHRS and CDR2 YFSETQ. The CDR3 region has the DNA TGCGCCAGCAGCTTGGAAAGGGGAGATAGCGACGAGCAGTACTTC. Its protein is CASSLERGDSDEQYF.

The V call is TRBV4-2, the J call TRBJ1-5, with unresolved D. CDR1 is LGHNA and CDR2 is YNFKEQ in the germline V gene. CDR3 length: 13 amino acids. V was clipped by 0 bases and J by 7 bases, with 7 bases between them. CDR3 sequence (DNA): TGTGCCAGCAGCCAAGATGAAGGACAGCCCCAGCATTTT. Translation gives CASSQDEGQPQHF.

The genes are TRBV4-2 and TRBJ1-2; maybe TRBD1 (5 bases). CDR3 length: 15 residues. Germline-derived CDR1 and CDR2 are LGHNA and YNFKEQ. V was shortened by 0 bases and J by 8 bases, with 16 bases between the two germline ends. CDR3 in DNA: TGTGCCAGCAGCCAAGAATCCAGACAGCAGGGCGGCTACACCTTC. This gives the protein CASSQESRQQGGYTF.

As to this clonotype: The junction departs from germline at one end; a sequencing error may be responsible. The chain has TRBV6-5 and TRBJ1-5, with TRBD1 identical over 8 bases. The CDR3 length is 16 residues. Germline CDR1 is MNHEY and CDR2 is SVGAGI. In DNA, the CDR3 is TGTGTCAGCAGTCCCGGGACAGGTGGTTCAAATCAGCCCCAGCATTTT. Protein product: CVSSPGTGGSNQPQHF.

V gene TRBV12-3 or TRBV12-4 combines with J gene TRBJ2-3; TRBD2 aligns across 8 bases. CDR3 length: 16 residues. The V gene end was trimmed by 4 bases and the J gene end by 2 bases; junction bases not matched to a gene: 8. The chain's CDR3 is CASSSPQLAATDTQYF. CDR3 bases: TGTGCCAGCAGTTCCCCCCAACTAGCGGCCACAGATACGCAGTATTTT.

This chain links TRBV10-1 with TRBJ2-7; D ambiguous. The J call is doubtful: the DNA matches TRBJ2-5 better. The CDR3 runs 13 residues. Per the germline V gene, CDR1 is WNHNN and CDR2 is SYGVQD (reference sequence). CDR3: CASSVKGAETQYF. The CDR3 nucleotides are TGCGCCAGCAGTGTTAAGGGCGCGGAGACCCAGTACTTC.

The chain couples TRBV18 to TRBJ2-1, with D perhaps matching TRBD1 (5 bases). The CDR3 sequence is 14 residues long. The V end lost 4 bases, the J end lost 6 bases, and 13 bases lay between the germline ends. Germline values: CDR1 KGHSH, CDR2 LQKENI. For the CDR3, the DNA is TGTGCCAGCTCACGACCAGGGTCCCCCAATGAGCAGTTCTTC. Encoded protein: CASSRPGSPNEQFF.

CDR3: CASSVTTTTYEQYF. Written as DNA, the CDR3 is TGCGCCAGCAGCGTCACGACGACAACCTACGAGCAGTACTTC. The rearrangement joins TRBV5-1 to TRBJ2-5; no clear D gene. The J call may be mistaken, given a closer DNA end match to TRBJ2-7. The CDR3 is 14 amino acids. Germline CDR1 reads SGHRS; CDR2 reads YFSETQ.

The CDR3 is CASSLARQVRETQYF. The CDR3 region has the DNA TGTGCCAGCAGCTTAGCGCGACAGGTACGAGAGACCCAGTACTTC. The genes are TRBV7-2 and TRBJ2-5; D possibly corresponds to TRBD1 (6 bases). The CDR3 loop spans 15 amino acids. Germline assignment: CDR1 SGHTA and CDR2 FQGNSA. Deletions cut 0 bases from V and 4 bases from J, with 12 bases between.

The rearrangement uses TRBV28 and TRBJ2-7, with D uncertain. The ends were cut back, 5 bases at V and 2 bases at J, with 7 bases in the middle. Germline V CDR1 and CDR2: MDHEN, SYDVKM. This CDR3 region has 12 residues. The CDR3 DNA sequence: TGTGCCAGCAGTATCAAGGCCTACGAGCAGTACTTC. It specifies CASSIKAYEQYF.

This chain links TRBV7-9 with TRBJ1-5; possible D gene TRBD1, 5 bases. V was shortened by 1 base and J by 10 bases, with 17 bases between the two germline ends. The V gene's germline CDR1 is SEHNR and CDR2 FQNEAQ (reference sequence). The CDR3 totals 15 residues. CDR3 nucleotides: TGTGCCAGCAGCTTAGGGCCAGGGTTTAATGAACCCCAGCATTTT. Encoded protein: CASSLGPGFNEPQHF.

The rearrangement uses TRBV11-2 and TRBJ2-1; D gene unclear. Between the trimmed V and J ends, which lost 0 bases and 5 bases, there was a span of 5 bases. The CDR3 length is 13 residues. Germline values: CDR1 SGHAT, CDR2 FQNNGV. This CDR3 is CASSLEPNNEQFF. CDR3 in DNA: TGTGCCAGCAGCTTAGAACCAAACAATGAGCAGTTCTTC.

This clonotype was picked up one time. The junction departs from the called germline gene at one end, perhaps through a read error. This chain uses TRBV20-1 with TRBJ2-5; D is perhaps TRBD1 (7 bases). Germline assignment: CDR1 DFQATT and CDR2 SNEGSKA (reference sequence). There are 16 residues in the CDR3. DNA of the CDR3: TGCAGTACTAGACCCACCAACAGGGGAGGCCAAGAGACCCAGTACTTC. Translating gives CSTRPTNRGGQETQYF.

J is TRBJ1-1 and V is TRBV6-5, with a tentative D call TRBD1 (6 bases). Germline values: CDR1 MNHEY, CDR2 SVGAGI. The CDR3 is 14 amino acids. V dropped 4 bases and J dropped 0 bases, with 9 bases sitting between them. CDR3 in DNA: TGTGCCAGCAGTTTCGGACAGTTGAACACTGAAGCTTTCTTT. It encodes CASSFGQLNTEAFF.

Concerning this clonotype itself: An end of the junction does not agree with germline; a read error may underlie this. V gene TRBV29-1 combines with J gene TRBJ1-2; weak D call: TRBD1 (6 bases). The CDR3 spans 13 residues. CDR1 is SQVTM and CDR2 is ANQGSEA in the germline V gene. The CDR3 loop reads CSGTAGEGYGYSF. CDR3 DNA sequence: TGCAGCGGGACGGCAGGGGAAGGCTATGGCTACTCCTTC.

This clonotype was seen only a few times. V and J are TRBV27 and TRBJ1-1; TRBD1 matches 11 bases. The CDR3 sequence is 15 residues long. Germline values: CDR1 MNHEY, CDR2 SMNVEV (reference sequence). J lost 5 bases, V lost 6 bases, and 8 bases had no gene match. In DNA form, the CDR3 reads TGTGCCAGCAGGGGAACCGGGACAGGGGGTACTGAAGCTTTCTTT. Translating gives CASRGTGTGGTEAFF.

In this sample, this clonotype turned up a few times. The chain links TRBV15 to TRBJ2-6; D is undetermined. The CDR3 runs 17 residues. Per the germline V gene, CDR1 is LNHNV and CDR2 is YYDKDF (reference sequence). Trimming pared 0 bases from V and 0 bases from J, leaving 9 bases between. The CDR3 DNA follows: TGTGCCACCAGCAGAGATGGCAGCTTCTCTGGGGCCAACGTCCTGACTTTC. It yields the protein CATSRDGSFSGANVLTF.

The chain carries TRBV9 and TRBJ2-3; 8 bases are shared with TRBD1. This CDR3 spans 17 amino acids. V lost 0 bases to trimming and J lost 0 bases; unmatched junction nucleotides: 6. Germline V lookup: CDR1 SGDLS, CDR2 YYNGEE. CDR3 sequence: CASSVAQGASSTDTQYF. CDR3 coding DNA: TGTGCCAGCAGCGTAGCCCAGGGGGCGTCTAGCACAGATACGCAGTATTTT. Filled out from reference TRBV9 and TRBJ2-3, the complete variable domain reads DSGVTQTPKHLITATGQRVTLRCSPRSGDLSVYWYQQSLDQGLQFLIQYYNGEERAKGNILERFSAQQFPDLHSELNLSSLELGDSALYFCASSVAQGASSTDTQYFGPGTRLTVL.

This rearrangement joins TRBV29-1 to TRBJ2-1; the match to TRBD2 covers 9 bases. The CDR3 runs 13 residues. In germline, CDR1 is SQVTM, CDR2 ANQGSEA. The V gene end was trimmed by 8 bases and the J gene end by 5 bases; junction bases not matched to a gene: 7. CDR3 region: CSCSGGKHNEQFF. The CDR3 DNA reads as TGCAGCTGTAGCGGGGGCAAGCACAATGAGCAGTTCTTC.

The chain carries TRBV25-1 and TRBJ1-2; D is possibly TRBD1 (6 bases). Germline CDR1 and CDR2: MGHDK and SYGVNS. The CDR3 covers 14 residues. Trimming took 6 bases from V and 7 from J, leaving 18 bases between them. The CDR3 DNA reads TGTGCCAGCAGCCTGACGGGACACTACGGTGGCTACACCTTC. It specifies CASSLTGHYGGYTF.

There are many counts of this clonotype. The rearrangement links TRBV7-3 to TRBJ1-1; no clear D gene. This CDR3 is built from 13 residues. With 0 bases removed from V and 1 base from J, the gap between germline ends came to 3 bases. Germline loops: CDR1 SGHTA, CDR2 FQGTGA. CDR3 region: CASSLTGNTEAFF. DNA for the CDR3: TGTGCCAGCAGCTTAACAGGGAACACTGAAGCTTTCTTT. Combining the CDR3 with reference TRBV7-3 and TRBJ1-1 gives the whole variable domain GAGVSQTPSNKVTEKGKYVELRCDPISGHTALYWYRQSLGQGPEFLIYFQGTGAADDSGLPNDRFFAVRPEGSVSTLKIQRTERGDSAVYLCASSLTGNTEAFFGQGTRLTVV.

In regard to this clonotype: One end of the junction is discordant with germline, which a read error may explain. This rearrangement joins TRBV4-3 to TRBJ2-7; no firm D call. The length of the CDR3 is 12 residues. Germline loops: CDR1 LGHNA, CDR2 YSLEER. CDR3 loop: CDSSSPEGERYF. Here the CDR3 DNA reads TGCGACAGCAGCTCCCCCGAAGGCGAGCGGTACTTC.

Concerning this clonotype: One junction end does not reproduce the germline sequence, and a read error may be involved. The chain combines TRBV29-1 with TRBJ2-7; D is tentatively TRBD1 or TRBD2 (6 bases each). CDR1 is SQVTM, CDR2 ANQGSEA, per germline. The CDR3 contains 13 residues. The CDR3 spells CCVVKGGPYEQYF. In DNA form, the CDR3 reads TGCTGCGTAGTTAAGGGGGGCCCGTACGAGCAGTACTTC.

This rearrangement joins TRBV20-1 to TRBJ2-2, with TRBD1 matching over 8 bases. The CDR3 contains 16 residues. The germline CDR1 and CDR2 sequences are DFQATT and SNEGSKA (reference sequence). The junction had 9 bases not matched to a gene; V was cut back by 0 bases and J by 6 bases. The CDR3 region is CSARDGRGQFAGELFF. In DNA, the CDR3 is TGCAGTGCTAGAGACGGCAGGGGGCAATTTGCCGGGGAGCTGTTTTTT.

This clonotype was observed once. This rearrangement joins TRBV7-8 to TRBJ2-4, with 7 bases identical to TRBD1. The assigned J gene may be wrong: the sequence end matches TRBJ2-7 better. The CDR3 loop spans 15 amino acids. Germline-derived CDR1 and CDR2 are SGHVS and FQNEAQ. The DNA for the CDR3 is TGTGCCAGCAGCTTAGATTACAGGGGCCCCTACGAGCAGTACTTC. It codes for CASSLDYRGPYEQYF.

CDR3 residues: CASSSNDRVGEQYF. For the CDR3, the DNA is TGTGCCAGCAGCTCGAACGACAGGGTCGGCGAGCAGTACTTC. This chain uses TRBV5-4 with TRBJ2-7, with TRBD1 matching over 7 bases. CDR3 length: 14 residues. The germline V gene encodes CDR1 SGHNT and CDR2 YYREEE (reference sequence). V lost 3 bases, J lost 6 bases, and 9 bases stayed unmatched.